This section outlines one T cell receptor beta chain sequence together with its context. These data originate in a study of blood T cell repertoires in COVID-19. The V gene end was trimmed by 5 bases and the J gene end by 10 bases; junction bases not matched to a gene: 7. This CDR3 contains 13 residues. Germline lookup yields CDR1 SGHTA and CDR2 FQGTGA. Libraries were prepared by immunoSEQ multiplex PCR; TCRdb keeps only in-frame clonotypes and omits some of them. The sample consists of 250,000 to 350,000 clones, 65% to 85% of them appearing once. The V call is TRBV7-3, the J call TRBJ1-2; 10 nucleotides agree with TRBD1. Sequencing was performed on peripheral blood. The sequence was obtained from a human donor with COVID-19, enrolled during active disease. The donor label of this sample is uncertain. CDR3 amino acids: CASSQTGTGDYTF. The CDR3, as DNA: TGTGCCAGCAGCCAAACCGGGACAGGGGACTACACCTTC.